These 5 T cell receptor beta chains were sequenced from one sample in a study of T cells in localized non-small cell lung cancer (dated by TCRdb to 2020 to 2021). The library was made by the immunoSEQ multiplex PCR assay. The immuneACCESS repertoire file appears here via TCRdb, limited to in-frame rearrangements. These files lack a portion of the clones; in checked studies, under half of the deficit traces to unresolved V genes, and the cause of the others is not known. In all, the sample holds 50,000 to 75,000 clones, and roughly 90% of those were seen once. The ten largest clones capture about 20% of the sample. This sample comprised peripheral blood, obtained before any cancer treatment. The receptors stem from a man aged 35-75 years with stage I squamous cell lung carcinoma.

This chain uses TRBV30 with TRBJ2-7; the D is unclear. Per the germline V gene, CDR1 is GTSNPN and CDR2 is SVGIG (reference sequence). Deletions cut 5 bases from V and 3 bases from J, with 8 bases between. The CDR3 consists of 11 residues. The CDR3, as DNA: TGTGCCTGGCGCCGGATCTACGAGCAGTACTTC. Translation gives CAWRRIYEQYF.

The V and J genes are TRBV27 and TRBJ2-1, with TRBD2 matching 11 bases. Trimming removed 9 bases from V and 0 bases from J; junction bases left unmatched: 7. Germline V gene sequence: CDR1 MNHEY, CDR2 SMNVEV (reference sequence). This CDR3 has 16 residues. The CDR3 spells CARGTSGKSSYNEQFF. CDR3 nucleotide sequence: TGTGCCAGGGGGACTAGCGGAAAGAGCTCCTACAATGAGCAGTTCTTC.

This CDR3 reads CASSQGETASYEQYF. As DNA, the CDR3 is TGCGCCAGCAGCCAAGGGGAGACAGCCTCCTACGAGCAGTACTTC. The chain couples TRBV4-1 to TRBJ2-7; the D call may be TRBD1 or TRBD2 (5 bases each). Trimming pared 1 base from V and 0 bases from J, leaving 10 bases between. This CDR3 has 15 residues. Germline assignment: CDR1 MGHRA and CDR2 YSYEKL.

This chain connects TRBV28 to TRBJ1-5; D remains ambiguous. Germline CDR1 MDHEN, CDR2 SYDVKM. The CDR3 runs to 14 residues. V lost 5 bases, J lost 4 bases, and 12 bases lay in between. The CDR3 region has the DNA TGTGCCAGCAGTGCACTCGGTCAAAATCAGCCCCAGCATTTT. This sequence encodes CASSALGQNQPQHF.

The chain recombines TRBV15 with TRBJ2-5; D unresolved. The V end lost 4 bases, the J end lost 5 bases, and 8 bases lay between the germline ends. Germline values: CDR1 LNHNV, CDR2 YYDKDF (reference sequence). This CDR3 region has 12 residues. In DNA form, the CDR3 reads TGTGCCACCAGCACTCTGGGGGAGACCCAGTACTTC. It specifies CATSTLGETQYF.